The 26 T cell receptor beta chains given below trace back to one sample, sequenced in a study of cytomegalovirus exposure and HLA in healthy donors. PCR involved 60 Vbeta and 13 Jbeta primers. Profiled with immunoSEQ multiplex PCR; TCRdb holds only in-frame clones, not every one. The table has about 160,000 clones, over 65% seen once. The sequencing input was PBMCs. The source is a woman between 35 and 50 years old in good health and CMV-seronegative.

The sample holds a few counts of this clone. This sequence joins TRBV5-4 and TRBJ2-7, with D unresolved. Germline lookup yields CDR1 SGHNT and CDR2 YYREEE (reference sequence). The CDR3 extends over 13 amino acids. Between the trimmed V and J ends, which lost 4 bases and 4 bases, there was a span of 12 bases. The DNA of the CDR3 is TGTGCCAGCAGCCCCGAGGCGAGTTACGAGCAGTACTTC. Its protein is CASSPEASYEQYF.

The chain employs TRBV27 and TRBJ2-7; 7 bases fit TRBD2. J gave up 2 bases and V 8 bases, and 6 bases lay outside the gene matches. Germline loops: CDR1 MNHEY, CDR2 SMNVEV (reference sequence). This CDR3 has 13 residues. CDR3 bases: TGTGCCAGCGGCGCCGGGGGGACCTACGAGCAGTACTTC. Amino acid sequence: CASGAGGTYEQYF.

This clone has only one observation. This chain uses TRBV5-1 with TRBJ2-7; tentative D call: TRBD1 (6 bases). There are 15 residues in the CDR3. V gave up 4 bases and J gave up 2 bases, with 16 bases separating them. Germline values: CDR1 SGHRS, CDR2 YFSETQ. In DNA form, the CDR3 reads TGCGCCAGCAGCCCTGGACAGCCCTCAACCTACGAGCAGTACTTC. Translation: CASSPGQPSTYEQYF.

This clone was seen more than once but under ten times. The rearrangement links TRBV5-1 to TRBJ1-1, with D uncertain. The V end lost 4 bases, the J end lost 0 bases, and 10 bases lay between the germline ends. Germline CDR1 reads SGHRS; CDR2 reads YFSETQ. The CDR3 loop spans 14 amino acids. The CDR3 region is CASSPRVLNTEAFF. In DNA, the CDR3 is TGCGCCAGCAGCCCCCGGGTCTTGAACACTGAAGCTTTCTTT.

This clone is a singleton in its sample. This chain links TRBV5-1 with TRBJ1-2, with D tentatively TRBD1 (6 bases). The germline CDR1 and CDR2 sequences are SGHRS and YFSETQ. The length of the CDR3 is 13 residues. Trimming left V 4 bases short and J 3 bases short, with 10 bases between. CDR3 sequence (DNA): TGCGCCAGCAGCAAGGACAGCTACTATGGCTACACCTTC. It translates to CASSKDSYYGYTF.

This clone came up a few times. This chain joins TRBV15 and TRBJ1-1, with D hard to call. Germline V gene data show CDR1 as LNHNV and CDR2 as YYDKDF (reference sequence). CDR3 length equals 14 residues. Trimming stripped 5 bases from V and 8 bases from J, with 18 bases between. The CDR3, as DNA: TGTGCCACCAGCCCTTTCAGACGGGCGGGAGAAGCTTTCTTT. Translating it yields CATSPFRRAGEAFF.

This clone has only a few counts. The V and J genes are TRBV5-8 and TRBJ1-1, with D perhaps matching TRBD1 (5 bases). V was clipped by 4 bases and J by 1 base, with 14 bases between them. The CDR3 runs to 15 residues. The germline V gene has CDR1 SGHTS and CDR2 YDEGEE. CDR3 in amino acids: CASSKRGEGNTEAFF. The CDR3 DNA reads TGTGCCAGCAGCAAACGGGGGGAGGGGAACACTGAAGCTTTCTTT.

The rearrangement links TRBV7-9 to TRBJ1-5; no definite D call. Trimming removed 6 bases at V and 3 bases at J, with 9 bases between. This CDR3 has 13 amino acids. Per the germline V gene, CDR1 is SEHNR and CDR2 is FQNEAQ (reference sequence). The CDR3 spells CASSQQVNQPQHF. CDR3 nucleotide sequence: TGTGCCAGCAGTCAACAAGTCAATCAGCCCCAGCATTTT.

The chain is built from TRBV5-1 and TRBJ2-7; D is possibly TRBD1 (5 bases). CDR1 is SGHRS, CDR2 YFSETQ, per germline. Trimming removed 1 base at V and 1 base at J, with 9 bases between. CDR3 length equals 14 residues. The CDR3 protein is CASSLRSGSYEQYF. As DNA, the CDR3 is TGCGCCAGCAGCTTGAGGTCAGGGTCCTACGAGCAGTACTTC.

The rearrangement joins TRBV4-2 to TRBJ1-6; 7 bases align to TRBD1. The J segment lost 5 bases and the V segment lost 2 bases, leaving 9 bases of the junction unmatched. CDR1 is LGHNA, CDR2 YNFKEQ, per germline. The CDR3 spans 17 residues. The CDR3 coding sequence is TGTGCCAGCAGCCAACCAAAGGCGGGGACAGATAATTCACCCCTCCACTTT. As protein: CASSQPKAGTDNSPLHF.

This clone was picked up one time. The J gene is TRBJ1-6, the V gene TRBV9; D not certain. Germline-derived CDR1 and CDR2 are SGDLS and YYNGEE. Trimming took off 0 bases at V and 0 bases at J, with 7 bases between the two ends. The CDR3 length is 16 residues. The CDR3 protein is CASSVAGSSYNSPLHF. CDR3 nucleotides: TGTGCCAGCAGCGTAGCTGGCAGCTCCTATAATTCACCCCTCCACTTT.

The chain uses TRBV7-9 and TRBJ2-2; TRBD2 matches 12 bases. V gave up 7 bases and J gave up 2 bases; unmatched junction bases: 8. This CDR3 contains 17 residues. Germline CDR1 is SEHNR and CDR2 is FQNEAQ (reference sequence). The DNA of the CDR3 is TGTGCCAGCACCCGAACTAGCGGGGGGCCTAACACCGGGGAGCTGTTTTTT. Translating gives CASTRTSGGPNTGELFF.

The sample holds a few counts of this clone. The chain links TRBV6-5 to TRBJ1-2, with D maybe TRBD1 (6 bases). Germline lookup yields CDR1 MNHEY and CDR2 SVGAGI. The CDR3 consists of 15 residues. With 2 bases removed from V and 8 bases from J, the gap between germline ends came to 18 bases. This chain's CDR3 is CASSYGSRGAGGYTF. CDR3 bases: TGTGCCAGCAGTTACGGGAGTCGGGGGGCAGGGGGCTACACCTTC.

The genes are TRBV19 and TRBJ2-2, with 8 bases that match TRBD2. The CDR3 totals 15 residues. The germline V gene has CDR1 LNHDA and CDR2 SQIVND (reference sequence). With V trimmed by 3 bases and J by 6 bases, 6 bases remained unmatched. Written as DNA, the CDR3 is TGTGCCAGTAGTATTTACGGGGGGGCCCCCGGGGAGCTGTTTTTT. Amino acid sequence: CASSIYGGAPGELFF.

The sample holds a few counts of this clone. The rearrangement joins TRBV6-6 to TRBJ2-2; 7 bases match TRBD1. This CDR3 has 13 residues. After removal of 5 bases from V and 7 bases from J, the junction contained 4 bases not matched to a gene. Germline values: CDR1 MNHNY, CDR2 SVGAGI (reference sequence). CDR3 bases: TGTGCCAGCAGTCAGACAGGGAACGGGGAGCTGTTTTTT. Its translation: CASSQTGNGELFF.

The rearrangement uses TRBV27 and TRBJ2-7; D might be TRBD1 (6 bases). Per germline, CDR1 MNHEY and CDR2 SMNVEV (reference sequence). V lost 4 bases and J 7 bases, leaving 8 bases between the germline ends. The CDR3 loop spans 11 amino acids. Here the CDR3 reads CASSSQGEQYF. The CDR3 coding sequence is TGTGCCAGCAGTTCTCAGGGGGAGCAGTACTTC.

This clone was observed a single time. The V call is TRBV5-1, the J call TRBJ2-5; 15 bases fit TRBD2. The V gene end was trimmed by 3 bases and the J gene end by 5 bases; junction bases not matched to a gene: 8. CDR3 length: 17 residues. Looked up from germline, CDR1 is SGHRS and CDR2 is YFSETQ. CDR3 in amino acids: CASSWGLAGGLLETQYF. The CDR3 region has the DNA TGCGCCAGCAGCTGGGGACTAGCGGGGGGTTTGTTGGAGACCCAGTACTTC.

This clone was counted a few times. V gene TRBV7-9 combines with J gene TRBJ2-1, with TRBD2 identical over 7 bases. The CDR3 is made up of 16 amino acids. The V segment lost 5 bases and the J segment 5 bases; nucleotides outside the gene matches: 12. Looked up from germline, CDR1 is SEHNR and CDR2 is FQNEAQ (reference sequence). The CDR3 loop is CASSPPGTKRHNEQFF. The CDR3 region has the DNA TGTGCCAGCAGCCCACCCGGGACTAAGAGACACAATGAGCAGTTCTTC.

The chain is built from TRBV4-1 and TRBJ1-1, with 9 bases aligning to TRBD1. CDR3 length: 16 amino acids. V was clipped by 0 bases and J by 13 bases; unmatched bases: 15. Germline CDR1 and CDR2: MGHRA and YSYEKL. In DNA form, the CDR3 reads TGCGCCAGCAGCCAAGAAGGAGGGACGGGACAGGGAAGAGTTTTCTTT. This gives the protein CASSQEGGTGQGRVFF.

CDR3 coding DNA: TGCAGCGTTCGGCAGGGCCTACAAGAGACCCAGTACTTC. Protein sequence: CSVRQGLQETQYF. The chain joins TRBV29-1 to TRBJ2-5; D may be TRBD1 (5 bases). Germline assignment: CDR1 SQVTM and CDR2 ANQGSEA. The CDR3 runs 13 residues. Trimming left V 5 bases short and J 2 bases short, with 12 bases between.

This rearrangement joins TRBV5-4 to TRBJ1-1, with 8 nucleotides matching TRBD1. The CDR3 has 15 amino acids. Per the germline V gene, CDR1 is SGHNT and CDR2 is YYREEE (reference sequence). Trimming at V came to 4 bases and at J to 2 bases, leaving 7 bases not matched to a gene. In DNA form, the CDR3 reads TGTGCCAGCAGCCGACAGGGGAGGCCTAACACTGAAGCTTTCTTT. This gives the protein CASSRQGRPNTEAFF. The full variable domain, rest sourced from reference TRBV5-4 and TRBJ1-1, is ETGVTQSPTHLIKTRGQQVTLRCSSQSGHNTVSWYQQALGQGPQFIFQYYREEENGRGNFPPRFSGLQFPNYSSELNVNALELDDSALYLCASSRQGRPNTEAFFGQGTRLTVV.

The J gene is TRBJ2-7, the V gene TRBV11-3; 7 bases are shared with TRBD1. The CDR3 runs 14 residues. The germline CDR1 and CDR2 sequences are SGHNT and YENEEA. V trimming: 5 bases; J trimming: 2 bases; junction bases outside the gene matches: 6. CDR3 DNA: TGTGCCAGCAGCCGCTACCAGGGGGCCTACGAGCAGTACTTC. As protein: CASSRYQGAYEQYF. Full variable domain (rest looked up from reference TRBV11-3 and TRBJ2-7): EAGVVQSPRYKIIEKKQPVAFWCNPISGHNTLYWYLQNLGQGPELLIRYENEEAVDDSQLPKDRFSAERLKGVDSTLKIQPAELGDSAVYLCASSRYQGAYEQYFGPGTRLTVT.

The chain couples TRBV5-8 to TRBJ2-1; TRBD1 agrees at 8 bases. This CDR3 has 14 amino acids. V was clipped by 4 bases and J by 12 bases; unmatched bases: 12. Germline V gives CDR1 SGHTS, CDR2 YDEGEE. The CDR3 bases are TGTGCCAGCAGCGAGAGGACAGGGTCATATGTGCAGTTCTTC. It specifies CASSERTGSYVQFF.

The CDR3 DNA reads TGTGCCAGCAGGTCAGTCCCTCGGGACGAGCAGTACTTC. Translating gives CASRSVPRDEQYF. This chain links TRBV27 with TRBJ2-7; D gene ambiguous. CDR1 is MNHEY, CDR2 SMNVEV, per germline (reference sequence). The germline V and J ends were trimmed by 6 bases and 5 bases, with 14 bases remaining between them. The CDR3 is 13 residues long.

The chain uses TRBV4-2 and TRBJ2-2; D is undetermined. Looked up from germline, CDR1 is LGHNA and CDR2 is YNFKEQ. V dropped 4 bases and J dropped 4 bases, with 4 bases sitting between them. This CDR3 contains 12 residues. The CDR3 bases are TGTGCCAGCAGCCGTAGCACCGGGGAGCTGTTTTTT. It encodes CASSRSTGELFF.

The chain couples TRBV4-1 to TRBJ2-1, with TRBD2 identical over 12 bases. The CDR3 consists of 18 residues. The germline V gene has CDR1 MGHRA and CDR2 YSYEKL. The V gene end was trimmed by 4 bases and the J gene end by 4 bases; junction bases not matched to a gene: 11. The CDR3: CASSPGTGLAGGYNEQFF. Here the CDR3 DNA reads TGCGCCAGCAGCCCCGGGACTGGGCTAGCGGGGGGGTACAATGAGCAGTTCTTC.